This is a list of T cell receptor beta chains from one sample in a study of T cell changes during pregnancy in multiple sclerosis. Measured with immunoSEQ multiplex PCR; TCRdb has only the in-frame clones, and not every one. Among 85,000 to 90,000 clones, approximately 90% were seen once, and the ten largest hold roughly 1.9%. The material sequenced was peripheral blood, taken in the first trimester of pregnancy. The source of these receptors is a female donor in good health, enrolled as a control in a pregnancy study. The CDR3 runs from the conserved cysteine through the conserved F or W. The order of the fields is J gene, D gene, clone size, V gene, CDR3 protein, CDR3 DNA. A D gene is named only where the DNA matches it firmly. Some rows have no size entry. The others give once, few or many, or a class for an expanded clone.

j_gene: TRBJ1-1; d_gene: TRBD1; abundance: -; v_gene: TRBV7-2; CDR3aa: CASSQGQWDRGNAFF; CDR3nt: TGTGCCAGCAGTCAAGGTCAGTGGGACAGGGGGAACGCTTTCTTT
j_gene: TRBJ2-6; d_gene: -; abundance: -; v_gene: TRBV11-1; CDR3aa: CASSPSRRGANVLTF; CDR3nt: TGTGCCAGCAGCCCTTCTAGGAGGGGGGCCAACGTCCTGACTTTC
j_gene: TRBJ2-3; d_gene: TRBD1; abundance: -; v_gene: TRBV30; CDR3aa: CAWSVVRDRDNTQYF; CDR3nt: TGTGCCTGGAGTGTAGTCCGCGACAGGGACAATACGCAGTATTTT
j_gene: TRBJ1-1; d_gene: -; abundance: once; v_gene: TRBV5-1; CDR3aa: CASSLWGGDTEAFF; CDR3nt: TGCGCCAGCAGCTTGTGGGGGGGGGACACTGAAGCTTTCTTT
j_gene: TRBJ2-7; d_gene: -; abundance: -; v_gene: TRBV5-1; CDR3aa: CASSLGGYEQYF; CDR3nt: TGCGCCAGCAGCTTGGGAGGATACGAGCAGTACTTC
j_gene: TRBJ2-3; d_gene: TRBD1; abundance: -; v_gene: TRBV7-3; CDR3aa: CASSLGGQGSTDTQYF; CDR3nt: TGTGCCAGCAGCTTGGGGGGACAGGGTAGCACAGATACGCAGTATTTT
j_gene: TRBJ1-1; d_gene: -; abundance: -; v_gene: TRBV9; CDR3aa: CASSLRDSF; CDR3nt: TGTGCCAGCAGCCTCCGGGACTCTTTT
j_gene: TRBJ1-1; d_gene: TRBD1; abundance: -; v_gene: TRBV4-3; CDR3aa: CASSQDRDREYEAFF; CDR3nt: TGCGCCAGCAGCCAAGACCGGGACAGGGAATATGAAGCTTTCTTT
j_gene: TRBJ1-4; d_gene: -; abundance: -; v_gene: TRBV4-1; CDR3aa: CASSQVTGLGEKLFF; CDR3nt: TGCGCCAGCAGCCAGGTAACAGGGCTCGGGGAAAAACTGTTTTTT
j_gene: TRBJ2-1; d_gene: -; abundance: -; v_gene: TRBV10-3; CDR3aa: CAISDRVGNPSSYNEQFF; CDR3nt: TGTGCCATCAGTGATCGGGTCGGGAACCCGAGCTCCTACAATGAGCAGTTCTTC
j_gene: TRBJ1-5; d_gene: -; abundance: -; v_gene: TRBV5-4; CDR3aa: CASSQGSGQPQHF; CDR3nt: TGTGCCAGCAGCCAGGGGAGCGGTCAGCCCCAGCATTTT
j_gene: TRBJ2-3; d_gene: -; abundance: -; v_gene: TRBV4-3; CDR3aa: CASSQDRGTDTQYF; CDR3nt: TGCGCCAGCAGCCAAGATCGGGGCACAGATACGCAGTATTTT
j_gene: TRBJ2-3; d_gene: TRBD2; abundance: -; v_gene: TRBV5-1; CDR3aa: CASSLVRGADTQYF; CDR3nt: TGCGCCAGCAGCTTGGTTCGGGGGGCAGATACGCAGTATTTT
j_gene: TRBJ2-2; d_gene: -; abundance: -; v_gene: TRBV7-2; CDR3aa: CASVRRAGSNTGELFF; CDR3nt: TGTGCCAGCGTCCGAAGGGCGGGGTCCAACACCGGGGAGCTGTTTTTT
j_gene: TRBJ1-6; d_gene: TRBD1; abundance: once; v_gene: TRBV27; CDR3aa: CASSGQLNSPLHF; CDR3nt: TGTGCCAGCTCGGGACAGCTTAATTCACCCCTCCACTTT
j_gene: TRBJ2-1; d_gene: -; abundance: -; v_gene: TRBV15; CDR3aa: CATRGEQGSYNEQFF; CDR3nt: TGTGCCACCAGGGGAGAACAGGGTTCCTACAATGAGCAGTTCTTC
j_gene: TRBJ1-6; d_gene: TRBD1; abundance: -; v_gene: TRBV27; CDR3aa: CASSPQQGSYNSPLHF; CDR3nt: TGTGCCAGCAGTCCGCAACAGGGGTCCTATAATTCACCCCTCCACTTT
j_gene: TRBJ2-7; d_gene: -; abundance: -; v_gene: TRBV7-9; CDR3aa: CASSLPQGTPSYEQYF; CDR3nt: TGTGCCAGCAGCTTGCCCCAGGGAACTCCTTCCTACGAGCAGTACTTC
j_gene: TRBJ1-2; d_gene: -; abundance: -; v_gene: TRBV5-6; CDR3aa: CASSFTSGSSYGYTF; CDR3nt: TGTGCCAGCAGCTTCACTAGTGGCAGTTCCTATGGCTACACCTTC
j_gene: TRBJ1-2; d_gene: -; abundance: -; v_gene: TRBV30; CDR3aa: CAWSEGLTNYGYTF; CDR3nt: TGTGCCTGGAGTGAGGGACTTACTAACTATGGCTACACCTTC
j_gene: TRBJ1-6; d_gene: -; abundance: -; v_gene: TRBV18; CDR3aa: CASSPLGRDSPLHF; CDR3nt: TGTGCCAGCTCACCACTGGGGAGGGATTCACCCCTCCACTTT
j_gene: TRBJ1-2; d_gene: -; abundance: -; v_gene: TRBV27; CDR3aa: CASSLVGGRNYGYTF; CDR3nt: TGTGCCAGCAGTTTGGTAGGGGGAAGGAACTATGGCTACACCTTC
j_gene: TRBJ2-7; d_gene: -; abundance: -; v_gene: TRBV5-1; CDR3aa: CASSFEKHSYEQYF; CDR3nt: TGCGCCAGCAGCTTCGAGAAGCACTCCTACGAGCAGTACTTC
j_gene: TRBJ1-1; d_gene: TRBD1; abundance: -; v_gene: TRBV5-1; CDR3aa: CASSLEQGRTEAFF; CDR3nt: TGCGCCAGCAGCTTGGAACAGGGGAGGACTGAAGCTTTCTTT
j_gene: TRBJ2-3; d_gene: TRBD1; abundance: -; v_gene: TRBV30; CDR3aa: CASDRGHNTDTQYF; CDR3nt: TGTGCCTCGGACAGGGGGCACAACACAGATACGCAGTATTTT
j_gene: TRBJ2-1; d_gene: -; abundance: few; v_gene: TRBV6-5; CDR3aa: CASGLSASSYNEQFF; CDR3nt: TGTGCCAGCGGGCTCTCGGCGAGCTCCTACAATGAGCAGTTCTTC
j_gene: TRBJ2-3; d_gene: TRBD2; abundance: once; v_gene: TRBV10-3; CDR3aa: CATHTSGGRTDTQYF; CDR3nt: TGTGCCACCCACACTAGCGGGGGTAGAACAGATACGCAGTATTTT
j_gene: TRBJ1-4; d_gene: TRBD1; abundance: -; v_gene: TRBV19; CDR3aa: CASSPWDRPRLYEKLFF; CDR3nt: TGTGCCAGTAGTCCCTGGGACAGGCCGAGACTCTATGAAAAACTGTTTTTT
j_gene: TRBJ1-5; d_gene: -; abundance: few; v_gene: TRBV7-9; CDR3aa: CASSLASSGNQPQHF; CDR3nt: TGTGCCAGCAGCTTAGCTAGTTCTGGCAATCAGCCCCAGCATTTT
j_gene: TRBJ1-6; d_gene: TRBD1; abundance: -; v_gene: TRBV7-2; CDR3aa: CASSSRRDRGFGPLHF; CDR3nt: TGTGCCAGCAGCTCACGCCGGGACAGAGGGTTTGGACCCCTCCACTTT
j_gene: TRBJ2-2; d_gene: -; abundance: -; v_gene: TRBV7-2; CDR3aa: CASSFGQVKNGRELFF; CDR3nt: TGTGCCAGCAGCTTTGGGCAGGTGAAAAATGGCCGGGAGCTGTTTTTT
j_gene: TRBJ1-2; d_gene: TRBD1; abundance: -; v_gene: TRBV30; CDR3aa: CAWRWDRVNYGYTF; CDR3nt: TGTGCCTGGAGGTGGGACAGGGTTAACTATGGCTACACCTTC
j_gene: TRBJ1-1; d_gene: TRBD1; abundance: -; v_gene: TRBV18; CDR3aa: CASSPLGQRETRNTEAFF; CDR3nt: TGTGCCAGCTCACCCTTGGGACAGAGGGAGACGAGGAACACTGAAGCTTTCTTT
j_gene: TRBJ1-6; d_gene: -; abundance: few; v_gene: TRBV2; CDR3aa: CASSEESSYNSPLHF; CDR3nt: TGTGCCAGCAGTGAAGAGAGCTCCTATAATTCACCCCTCCACTTT
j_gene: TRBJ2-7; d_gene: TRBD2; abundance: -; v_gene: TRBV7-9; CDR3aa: CASSLVRGGVKDYEQYF; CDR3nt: TGTGCCAGCAGCTTAGTCCGGGGGGGGGTTAAGGACTACGAGCAGTACTTC
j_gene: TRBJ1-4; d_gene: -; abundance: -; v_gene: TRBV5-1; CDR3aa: CASSLQGEKLFF; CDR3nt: TGCGCCAGCAGCTTGCAGGGGGAAAAACTGTTTTTT
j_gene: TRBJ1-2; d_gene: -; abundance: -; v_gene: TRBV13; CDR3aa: CASSSQGDGYTF; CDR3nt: TGTGCCAGCAGCTCACAGGGTGATGGCTACACCTTC
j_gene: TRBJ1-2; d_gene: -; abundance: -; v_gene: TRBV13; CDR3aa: CASSSRQDPLAIYGYTF; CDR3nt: TGTGCCAGCAGCTCCCGACAGGACCCATTAGCCATCTATGGCTACACCTTC
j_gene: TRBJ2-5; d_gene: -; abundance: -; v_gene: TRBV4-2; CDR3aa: CASSQPQGGIGYQETQYF; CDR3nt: TGTGCCAGCAGCCAACCCCAAGGCGGGATCGGGTACCAAGAGACCCAGTACTTC
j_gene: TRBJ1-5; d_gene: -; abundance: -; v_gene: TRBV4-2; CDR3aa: CASSQEGQWNQPQHF; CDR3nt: TGTGCCAGCAGCCAAGAGGGGCAGTGGAATCAGCCCCAGCATTTT
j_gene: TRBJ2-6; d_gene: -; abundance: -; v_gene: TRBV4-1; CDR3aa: CASSQGFGGSGANVLTF; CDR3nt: TGCGCCAGCAGCCAAGGATTCGGGGGTTCTGGGGCCAACGTCCTGACTTTC
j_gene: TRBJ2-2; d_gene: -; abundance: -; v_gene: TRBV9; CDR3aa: CASSARTELTGELFF; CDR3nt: TGTGCCAGCAGCGCGCGGACAGAGCTCACCGGGGAGCTGTTTTTT
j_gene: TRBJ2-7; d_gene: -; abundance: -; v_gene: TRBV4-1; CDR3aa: CASRYPGKSDEQYF; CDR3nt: TGCGCCAGCAGGTACCCAGGGAAAAGCGACGAGCAGTACTTC
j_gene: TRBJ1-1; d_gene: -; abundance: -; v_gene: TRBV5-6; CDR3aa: CASSLEMEPEAFF; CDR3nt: TGTGCCAGCAGCTTGGAAATGGAGCCGGAAGCTTTCTTT
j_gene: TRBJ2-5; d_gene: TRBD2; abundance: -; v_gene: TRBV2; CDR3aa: CASSQIGGRETQYF; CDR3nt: TGTGCCAGCAGCCAGATTGGCGGGAGGGAGACCCAGTACTTC
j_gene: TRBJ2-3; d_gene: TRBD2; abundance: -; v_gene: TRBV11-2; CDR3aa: CASSRTSGGEKEYF; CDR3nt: TGTGCCAGCAGCCGGACTAGCGGGGGGGAAAAGGAGTATTTT
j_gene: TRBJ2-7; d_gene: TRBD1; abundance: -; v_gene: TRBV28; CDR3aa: CASSFSGGELYEQYF; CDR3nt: TGTGCCAGCAGTTTCTCAGGGGGCGAACTCTACGAGCAGTACTTC
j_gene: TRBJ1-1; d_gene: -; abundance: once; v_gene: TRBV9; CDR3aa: CAGSVGDSLNTEAFF; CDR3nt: TGTGCCGGCAGCGTAGGAGACAGTTTAAACACTGAAGCTTTCTTT
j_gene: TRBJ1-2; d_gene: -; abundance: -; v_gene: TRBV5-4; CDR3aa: CASSLEVGDLYGYTF; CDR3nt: TGTGCCAGCAGCTTGGAAGTTGGAGACCTCTATGGCTACACCTTC
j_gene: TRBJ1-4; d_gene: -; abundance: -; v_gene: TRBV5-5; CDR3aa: CASSTGTYAEKLFF; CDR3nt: TGTGCCAGCAGCACAGGGACATACGCAGAAAAACTGTTTTTT
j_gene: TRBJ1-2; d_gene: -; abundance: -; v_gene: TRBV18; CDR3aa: CASSPDRLDGYTF; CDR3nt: TGTGCCAGCTCACCAGACAGGTTGGATGGCTACACCTTC
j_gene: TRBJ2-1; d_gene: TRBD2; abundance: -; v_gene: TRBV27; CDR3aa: CASSLSPTSGGVRVF; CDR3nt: TGTGCCAGCAGTTTATCGCCCACTAGCGGGGGAGTCCGGGTCTTC
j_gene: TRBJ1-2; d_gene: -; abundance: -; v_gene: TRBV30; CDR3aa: CASAGESYYGYTF; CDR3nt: TGTGCCTCCGCCGGAGAGAGCTACTATGGCTACACCTTC
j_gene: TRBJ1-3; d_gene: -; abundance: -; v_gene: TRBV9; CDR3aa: CASSGDSTIYF; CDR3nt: TGTGCCAGCAGCGGAGACTCCACCATATATTTT
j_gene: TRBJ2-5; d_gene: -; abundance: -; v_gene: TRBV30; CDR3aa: CAFQEGTQETQYF; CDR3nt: TGTGCCTTTCAGGAAGGTACACAAGAGACCCAGTACTTC